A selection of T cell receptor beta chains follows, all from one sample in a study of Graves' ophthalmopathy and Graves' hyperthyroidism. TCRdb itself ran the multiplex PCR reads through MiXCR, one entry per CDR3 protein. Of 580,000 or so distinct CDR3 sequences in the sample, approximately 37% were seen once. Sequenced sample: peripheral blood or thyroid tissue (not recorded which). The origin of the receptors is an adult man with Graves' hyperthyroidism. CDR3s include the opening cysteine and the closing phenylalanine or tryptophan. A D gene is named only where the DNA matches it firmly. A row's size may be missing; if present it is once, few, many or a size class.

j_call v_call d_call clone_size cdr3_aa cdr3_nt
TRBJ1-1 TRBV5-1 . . CASSLEGLDTEAFF TGCGCCAGCAGCTTGGAGGGACTCGACACTGAAGCTTTCTTT
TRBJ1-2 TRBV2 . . CASSEAVQDNGYTF TGTGCCAGCAGTGAAGCAGTGCAGGATAATGGCTACACCTTC
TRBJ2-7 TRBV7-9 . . CASSLPRVRGGNPYEQYF TGTGCCAGCAGCTTACCGAGGGTCCGTGGCGGAAACCCCTACGAGCAGTACTTC
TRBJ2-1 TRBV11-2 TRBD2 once CASSLAVGLAGHNEQFF TGTGCCAGCAGCTTAGCGGTAGGACTAGCGGGCCACAATGAGCAGTTCTTC
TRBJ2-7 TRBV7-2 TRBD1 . CASSLSADRGRGHEQYF TGTGCCAGCAGCTTATCAGCGGACAGGGGGCGCGGCCACGAGCAGTACTTC
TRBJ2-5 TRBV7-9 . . CASTVTADQETQYF TGTGCCAGCACCGTTACAGCTGACCAAGAGACCCAGTACTTC
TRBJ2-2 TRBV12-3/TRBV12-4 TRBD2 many CASTFGLAGWTGELFF TGTGCCAGCACTTTCGGACTAGCGGGATGGACCGGGGAGCTGTTTTTT
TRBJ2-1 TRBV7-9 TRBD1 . CASSDRQGSYNEQFF TGTGCCAGCAGCGACCGACAGGGCTCCTACAATGAGCAGTTCTTC
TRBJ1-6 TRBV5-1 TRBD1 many CASSLDRGQGYSPLHF TGCGCCAGCAGCTTGGACAGAGGACAGGGGTATTCACCCCTCCACTTT
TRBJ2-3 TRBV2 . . CASSEGGNGQYF TGTGCCAGCAGTGAAGGTGGAAATGGGCAGTATTTT
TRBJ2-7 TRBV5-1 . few CASSFEDRFPYEQYF TGCGCCAGCAGCTTCGAGGATAGGTTTCCCTACGAGCAGTACTTC
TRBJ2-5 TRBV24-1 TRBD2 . CATSDTGTSGMGTQYF TGTGCCACCAGTGACACCGGGACTAGCGGGATGGGGACCCAGTACTTC
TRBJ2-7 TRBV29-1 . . CSVVDNSLEQYF TGCAGCGTCGTGGATAATTCCCTCGAGCAGTACTTC
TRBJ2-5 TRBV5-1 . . CASSFTASLETQYF TGCGCCAGCAGCTTCACCGCCTCGTTGGAGACCCAGTACTTC
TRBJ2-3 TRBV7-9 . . CASSLNLGDTQYF TGTGCCAGCAGCTTAAATTTAGGCGATACGCAGTATTTT
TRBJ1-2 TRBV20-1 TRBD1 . CSARWEWWGTGGYRDYGYTF TGCAGTGCTAGATGGGAGTGGTGGGGGACAGGGGGCTATCGGGACTATGGCTACACCTTC
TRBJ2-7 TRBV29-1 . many CSVEGDGNYEQYF TGCAGCGTTGAAGGGGACGGCAACTACGAGCAGTACTTC
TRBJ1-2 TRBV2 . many CASIQTGSGYGYTF TGTGCCAGCATACAGACAGGCTCTGGCTATGGCTACACCTTC
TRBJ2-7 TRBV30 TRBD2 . CAWRSTSGVYEQYF TGTGCCTGGAGAAGTACTAGCGGGGTCTACGAGCAGTACTTC
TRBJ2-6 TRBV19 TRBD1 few CASSIGDRTASGANVLTF TGTGCCAGTAGTATTGGGGACAGGACGGCCTCTGGGGCCAACGTCCTGACTTTC
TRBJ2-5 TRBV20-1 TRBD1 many CSAGVSGGTQYF TGCAGTGCTGGGGTGTCAGGGGGGACCCAGTACTTC
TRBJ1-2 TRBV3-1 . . CASSVMSGRGGHTF TGTGCCAGCAGCGTCATGTCAGGTCGTGGTGGCCACACCTTC
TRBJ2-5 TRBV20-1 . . CSARGALSNQPQYF TGCAGTGCTAGAGGGGCACTTAGCAATCAGCCCCAGTACTTC
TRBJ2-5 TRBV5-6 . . CASSYSASGPLETQYF TGTGCCAGCAGTTACTCGGCCAGCGGCCCCTTGGAGACCCAGTACTTC
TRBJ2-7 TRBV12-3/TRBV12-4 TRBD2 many CASSTSGGYEQYF TGTGCCAGCAGTACTAGCGGTGGGTACGAGCAGTACTTC
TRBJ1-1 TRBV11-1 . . CASSIRTPEAFF TGTGCCAGCAGCATCCGGACGCCCGAAGCTTTCTTT
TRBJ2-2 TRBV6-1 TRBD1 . CASRELAGGRTGELFF TGTGCCAGCAGGGAGCTGGCAGGGGGCAGGACCGGGGAGCTGTTTTTT
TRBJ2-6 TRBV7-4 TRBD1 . CASSQDRVTGKNPGANVLTF TGTGCCAGCAGCCAAGATCGAGTGACAGGGAAAAACCCCGGGGCCAACGTCCTGACTTTC
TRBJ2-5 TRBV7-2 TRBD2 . CASSRRLAGAQYF TGTGCCAGCAGCCGACGGCTAGCGGGGGCCCAGTACTTC
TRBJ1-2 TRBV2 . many CASTEYPNYGYTF TGTGCCAGCACGGAGTACCCTAACTATGGCTACACCTTC
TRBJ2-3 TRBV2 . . CATTRDTASADTQYF TGTGCCACCACCCGGGACACAGCGTCGGCAGATACGCAGTATTTT
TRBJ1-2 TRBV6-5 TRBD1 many CASRNPTGGGYTF TGTGCCAGCAGGAACCCGACAGGGGGAGGCTACACCTTC
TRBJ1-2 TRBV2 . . CASSERAGGYTF TGTGCCAGCAGTGAACGAGCGGGTGGCTACACCTTC
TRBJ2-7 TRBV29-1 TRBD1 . CSVEDGTGSSYEQYF TGCAGCGTTGAAGACGGGACAGGGAGCTCCTACGAGCAGTACTTC
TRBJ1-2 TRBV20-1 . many CSAGRDTGYGYTF TGCAGTGCTGGCAGGGACACCGGCTATGGCTACACCTTC
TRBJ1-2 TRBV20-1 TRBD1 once CSAPQGLYGYTF TGCAGTGCTCCACAGGGGTTGTACGGCTACACCTTC
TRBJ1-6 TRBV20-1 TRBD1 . CSARTGGGSPLHF TGCAGTGCTAGGACAGGGGGGGGTTCACCCCTCCACTTT
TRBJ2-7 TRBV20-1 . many CSARRPRTYEQYF TGCAGTGCTAGGCGCCCTAGAACCTACGAGCAGTACTTC
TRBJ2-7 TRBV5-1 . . CASSWSGGVANEQYF TGCGCCAGCAGCTGGTCCGGCGGGGTGGCCAATGAGCAGTACTTC
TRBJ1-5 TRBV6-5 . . CASSYGRREETQHF TGTGCCAGCAGTTACGGCCGGAGAGAAGAGACCCAGCATTTT
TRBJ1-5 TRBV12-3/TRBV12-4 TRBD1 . CASSLSRTGDHYQPQHF TGTGCCAGCAGTTTATCGCGGACAGGGGACCATTATCAGCCCCAGCATTTT
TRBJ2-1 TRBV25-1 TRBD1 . CASSTPTGKSYNEQFF TGTGCCAGCAGCACACCGACAGGGAAGTCCTACAATGAGCAGTTCTTC
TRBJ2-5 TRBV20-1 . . CSASHTFPVF TGCAGTGCAAGCCATACCTTTCCGGTCTTC
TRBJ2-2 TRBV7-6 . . CASSLIEDLRDTGELFF TGTGCCAGCAGCCTGATAGAGGACTTAAGGGACACCGGGGAGCTGTTTTTT
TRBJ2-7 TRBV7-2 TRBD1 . CASSPSRRGQYEQYF TGTGCCAGCAGCCCGTCCCGAAGGGGACAGTACGAGCAGTACTTC
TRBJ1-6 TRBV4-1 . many CASRARDTVYNSPLHF TGCGCCAGCAGGGCAAGGGACACCGTTTATAATTCACCCCTCCACTTT
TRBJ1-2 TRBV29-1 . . CSEAIGINVDGYTF TGCAGCGAAGCCATCGGGATCAACGTGGATGGCTACACCTTC
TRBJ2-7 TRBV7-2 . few CASSYPGYEQYF TGTGCCAGCAGTTATCCAGGGTACGAGCAGTACTTC